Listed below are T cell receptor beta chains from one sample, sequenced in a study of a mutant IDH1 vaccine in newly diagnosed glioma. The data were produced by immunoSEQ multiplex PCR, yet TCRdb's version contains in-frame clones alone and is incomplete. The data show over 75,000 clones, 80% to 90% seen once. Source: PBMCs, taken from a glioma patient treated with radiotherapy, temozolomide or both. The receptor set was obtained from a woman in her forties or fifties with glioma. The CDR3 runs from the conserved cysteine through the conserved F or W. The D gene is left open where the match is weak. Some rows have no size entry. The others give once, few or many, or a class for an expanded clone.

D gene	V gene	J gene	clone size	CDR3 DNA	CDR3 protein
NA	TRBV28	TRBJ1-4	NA	TGTGCCAGCAGTTTCTGGTTAGTCATTGGAGCTCGTAATGAAAAACTGTTTTTT	CASSFWLVIGARNEKLFF
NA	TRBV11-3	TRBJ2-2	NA	TGTGCCAGCAGCTTGCAAGCCGGGGAGCTGTTTTTT	CASSLQAGELFF
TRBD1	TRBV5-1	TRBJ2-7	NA	TGCGCCAGCAGCTTGGGACAGGGGGCATACGAGCAGTACTTC	CASSLGQGAYEQYF
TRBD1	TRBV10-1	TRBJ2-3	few	TGCGCCAGCAGTGATGGGGGACAGGGGTTGAGCACAGATACGCAGTATTTT	CASSDGGQGLSTDTQYF
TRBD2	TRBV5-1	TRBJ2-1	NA	TGCGCCAGCAGCTTGATATTCGGACTAGCGGGGAATGAGCAGTTCTTC	CASSLIFGLAGNEQFF
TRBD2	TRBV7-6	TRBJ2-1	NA	TGTGCCAGCAGTCTAGCGGGAGGGGGTCTGTTCTTC	CASSLAGGGLFF
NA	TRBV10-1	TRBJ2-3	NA	TGCGCCAGCAGTGAGACCCTTCCGAGCGGTTTCACAGATACGCAGTATTTT	CASSETLPSGFTDTQYF
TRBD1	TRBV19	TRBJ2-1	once	TGTGCCAGTAGTAAACCGGGACAGGGTCCCAATGAGCAGTTCTTC	CASSKPGQGPNEQFF
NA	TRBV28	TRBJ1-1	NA	TGTGCCAGCAGTCTCAGAGTGAACACTGAAGCTTTCTTT	CASSLRVNTEAFF
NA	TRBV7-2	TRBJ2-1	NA	TGTGCCAGCAGCTTAGTAATTAGTTATGAGCAGTTCTTC	CASSLVISYEQFF
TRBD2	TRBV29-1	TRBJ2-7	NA	TGCAGCGTCTCCGGGACTAGCAGTTACGAGCAGTACTTC	CSVSGTSSYEQYF
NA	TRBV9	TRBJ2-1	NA	TGTGCCAGCAGCGTAGGTCCAGGGGCCTACAATGAGCAGTTCTTC	CASSVGPGAYNEQFF
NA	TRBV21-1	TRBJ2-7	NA	TGTGCCAGCAGCCCCCAGCCCGCGCTCGAACTCGAGCAGTACTTC	CASSPQPALELEQYF
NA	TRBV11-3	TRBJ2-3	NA	TGTGCCAGCAGCTTGCGCGTCGAAGATACGCAGTATTTT	CASSLRVEDTQYF
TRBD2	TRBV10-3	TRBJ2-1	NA	TGTGCCATCAGGTCGGGAGGGTCCTACAATGAGCAGTTCTTC	CAIRSGGSYNEQFF
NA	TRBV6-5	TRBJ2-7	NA	TGTGCCAGCAGTTACTCTTACGGCTACGAGCAGTACTTC	CASSYSYGYEQYF
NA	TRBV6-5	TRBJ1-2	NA	TGTGCCACCCAGGGAGGGAATTATGGCTACACCTTC	CATQGGNYGYTF
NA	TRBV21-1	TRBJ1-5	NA	TGTGCCAGCAGCAAAGTAGGGGCGAGGGGGGCTAATCAGCCCCAGCATTTT	CASSKVGARGANQPQHF
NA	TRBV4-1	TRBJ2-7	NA	TGCGCCAGCAGCCACCAAGGGGCATACGAGCAGTACTTC	CASSHQGAYEQYF
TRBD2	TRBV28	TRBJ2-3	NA	TGTGCCAGCAACCAAGCGGGGCAGCTCACAGATACGCAGTATTTT	CASNQAGQLTDTQYF
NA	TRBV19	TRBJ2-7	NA	TGTGCCAGTAGTATCGGGGCGACCTACGAGCAGTACTTC	CASSIGATYEQYF
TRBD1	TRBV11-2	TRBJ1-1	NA	TGTGCCAGCAGCTATGACAGGGGCCCTGAAGCTTTCTTT	CASSYDRGPEAFF
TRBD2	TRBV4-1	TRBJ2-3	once	TGCGCCAGCAGCCAATTAGCGGGAGGGCCGAGAGATACGCAGTATTTT	CASSQLAGGPRDTQYF
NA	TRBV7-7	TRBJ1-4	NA	TGTGCTAGCAGCTTAGCGGGCCACCCTAATGAAAAACTGTTTTTT	CASSLAGHPNEKLFF
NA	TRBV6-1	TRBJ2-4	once	TGTGCCAGCAGTGAAGAAGGGGTGTGGTTCGAAAACATTCAGTACTTC	CASSEEGVWFENIQYF
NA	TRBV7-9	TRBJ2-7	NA	TGTGCCAGCAGTCGCCGGGAGGACAGCACCTACGAGCAGTACTTC	CASSRREDSTYEQYF
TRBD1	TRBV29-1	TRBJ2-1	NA	TGCAGCGTTGGACGGGGACAGGGGGGCGCTGAGCAGTTCTTC	CSVGRGQGGAEQFF
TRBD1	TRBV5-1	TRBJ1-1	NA	TGCGCCAGCAGCTTGGACTTTCGGACAGGGCCGGGGAAAGAAGCTTTCTTT	CASSLDFRTGPGKEAFF
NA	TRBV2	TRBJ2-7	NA	TGTGCCAGCAGTGATCAGCGCTTCCCCTACGAGCAGTACTTC	CASSDQRFPYEQYF
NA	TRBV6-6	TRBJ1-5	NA	TGTGCCAGCAGTTACTCGATATCTCATGCTCAGCCCCAGCATTTT	CASSYSISHAQPQHF
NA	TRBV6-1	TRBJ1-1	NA	TGTGCCAGCAGCCCCCTACTAGGGTCCACTGAAGCTTTCTTT	CASSPLLGSTEAFF
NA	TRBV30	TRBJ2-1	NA	TGTGCTCAGTCCCGGGGGCACGAGCAGTTCTTC	CAQSRGHEQFF
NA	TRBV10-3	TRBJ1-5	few	TGTGCCATCGGAAGAGGGGACGCCGAATTTGCTCAGCCCCAGCATTTT	CAIGRGDAEFAQPQHF
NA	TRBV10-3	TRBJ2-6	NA	TGTGCCATCAGTGAGCGGGAGCCGGGGGCCAACGTCCTGACTTTC	CAISEREPGANVLTF
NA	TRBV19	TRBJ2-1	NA	TGTGCCAGTAGTAGGGACACGGGGGCCCCCCCTATCTACAATGAGCAGTTCTTC	CASSRDTGAPPIYNEQFF
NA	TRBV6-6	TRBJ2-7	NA	TGTGCCAGCAGTTACTCGTTAGACGAGCAGTACTTC	CASSYSLDEQYF
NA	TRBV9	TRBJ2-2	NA	TGTGCCAGCAGCGGGACTTTGAACACCGGGGAGCTGTTTTTT	CASSGTLNTGELFF
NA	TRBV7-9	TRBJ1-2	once	TGTGCCAGCATGGACTCCGGCGGTTCTAACTATGGCTACACCTTC	CASMDSGGSNYGYTF
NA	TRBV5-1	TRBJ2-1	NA	TGCGCCAGCAGCTTGGAACAGGGACGTTTTACCAAGTTCTTC	CASSLEQGRFTKFF
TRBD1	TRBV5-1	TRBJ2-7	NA	TGCGCCAGCAGCTTGGCCCCAGGGGGCGGCTACGAGCAGTACTTC	CASSLAPGGGYEQYF
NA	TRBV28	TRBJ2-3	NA	TGTGCCAGCAGTGATTACAGGAAGGGCACAGATACGCAGTATTTT	CASSDYRKGTDTQYF
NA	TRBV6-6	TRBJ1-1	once	TGTGCCAGCAGTTACAGAAAGCGGCAGACCGCTGAAGCTTTCTTT	CASSYRKRQTAEAFF
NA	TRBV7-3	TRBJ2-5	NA	TGTGCCAGCAGCCGGGACGACCAAGAGACCCAGTACTTC	CASSRDDQETQYF
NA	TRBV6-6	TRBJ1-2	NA	TGTGCCAGCAGTTACGTAGGGTCCAACTATGGCTACACCTTC	CASSYVGSNYGYTF
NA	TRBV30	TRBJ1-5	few	TGTGCCTGGAGTCCCTCGGGGGGGGGCGCCCATCAGCCCCAGCATTTT	CAWSPSGGGAHQPQHF
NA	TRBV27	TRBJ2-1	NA	TGTGCCAGCAGTTTATCGACAGGCGCCTACAATGAGCAGTTCTTC	CASSLSTGAYNEQFF
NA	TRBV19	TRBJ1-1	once	TGTGCCAGTAGTATAAGGGACAACGGGAAGGCTGAAGCTTTCTTT	CASSIRDNGKAEAFF
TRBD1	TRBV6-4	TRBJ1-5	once	TGTGCCAGCAGTGGTCGGACAGGGGTGCAGCCCCAGCATTTT	CASSGRTGVQPQHF
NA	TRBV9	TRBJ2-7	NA	TGTGCCAGCAGCGGTACGGCCACGCGAGAGCAGTACTTC	CASSGTATREQYF
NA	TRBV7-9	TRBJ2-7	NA	TGTGCCAGCAGCTTAGCCGCAGGGGACGAGCAGTACTTC	CASSLAAGDEQYF
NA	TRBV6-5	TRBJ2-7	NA	TGTGCCAGCAGTTACCCCCCTAGGGAGCAGTACTTC	CASSYPPREQYF
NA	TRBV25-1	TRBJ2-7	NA	TGTGCCAGCAGTGAATCACCTCAATACGAGCAGTACTTC	CASSESPQYEQYF
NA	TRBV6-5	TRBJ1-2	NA	TGTGCCAGCAGTTACCACACAGGAACCTATGGCTACACCTTC	CASSYHTGTYGYTF
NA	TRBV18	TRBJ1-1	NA	TGTGCCAGCTCACCACATCAAGCCATGAACACTGAAGCTTTCTTT	CASSPHQAMNTEAFF